This entry describes one T cell receptor (beta chain). Antigen specificity is unknown. This entry belongs to a study of T cell responses to AZD1222 COVID-19 vaccine. TCRdb keeps only in-frame clones here, not all; method: immunoSEQ multiplex PCR. The top ten clones hold roughly 4% of a sample with 95,000 to 150,000 clones, 88% of them seen once. CDR1 is SGHRS, CDR2 YFSETQ, per germline. This CDR3 region has 16 residues. Trimming pared 2 bases from V and 0 bases from J, leaving 14 bases between. Findings and limits, study-wide: At baseline, just five to seven AZD1222 recipients tested seropositive.

This receptor was taken from an adult in good health. The material was peripheral blood, obtained on day 0 of AZD1222 vaccination. The rearrangement links TRBV5-1 to TRBJ1-1, with D tentatively TRBD1 (6 bases). The CDR3 loop reads CASSFQGPGLNTEAFF. CDR3 sequence (DNA): TGCGCCAGCAGCTTTCAGGGGCCGGGGTTGAACACTGAAGCTTTCTTT. Combining the CDR3 with reference TRBV5-1 and TRBJ1-1 gives the whole variable domain KAGVTQTPRYLIKTRGQQVTLSCSPISGHRSVSWYQQTPGQGLQFLFEYFSETQRNKGNFPGRFSGRQFSNSRSEMNVSTLELGDSALYLCASSFQGPGLNTEAFFGQGTRLTVV.